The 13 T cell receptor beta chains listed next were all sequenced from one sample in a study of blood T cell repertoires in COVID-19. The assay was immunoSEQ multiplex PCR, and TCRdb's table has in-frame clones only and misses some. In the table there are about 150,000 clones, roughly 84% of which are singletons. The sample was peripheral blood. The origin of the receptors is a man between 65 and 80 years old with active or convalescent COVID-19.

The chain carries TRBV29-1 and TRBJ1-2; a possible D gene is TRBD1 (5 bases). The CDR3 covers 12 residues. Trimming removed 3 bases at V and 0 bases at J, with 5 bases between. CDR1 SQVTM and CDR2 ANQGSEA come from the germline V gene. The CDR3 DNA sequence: TGCAGCGTTGACAGGGCTAACTATGGCTACACCTTC. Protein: CSVDRANYGYTF. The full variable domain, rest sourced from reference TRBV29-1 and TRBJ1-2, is SAVISQKPSRDICQRGTSLTIQCQVDSQVTMMFWYRQQPGQSLTLIATANQGSEATYESGFVIDKFPISRPNLTFSTLTVSNMSPEDSSIYLCSVDRANYGYTFGSGTRLTVV.

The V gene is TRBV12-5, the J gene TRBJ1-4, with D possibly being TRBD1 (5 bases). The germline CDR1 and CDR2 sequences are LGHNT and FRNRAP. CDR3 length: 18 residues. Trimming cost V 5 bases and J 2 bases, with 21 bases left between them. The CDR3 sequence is CASGIRTAVKGTNEKLFF. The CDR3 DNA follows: TGTGCTAGTGGTATAAGAACGGCGGTGAAGGGGACTAATGAAAAACTGTTTTTT.

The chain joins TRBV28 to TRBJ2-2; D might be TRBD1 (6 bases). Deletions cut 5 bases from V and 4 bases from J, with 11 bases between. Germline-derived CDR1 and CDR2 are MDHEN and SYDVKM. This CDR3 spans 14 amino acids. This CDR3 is CASSAPGATGELFF. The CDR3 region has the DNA TGTGCCAGCAGTGCACCAGGGGCCACCGGGGAGCTGTTTTTT.

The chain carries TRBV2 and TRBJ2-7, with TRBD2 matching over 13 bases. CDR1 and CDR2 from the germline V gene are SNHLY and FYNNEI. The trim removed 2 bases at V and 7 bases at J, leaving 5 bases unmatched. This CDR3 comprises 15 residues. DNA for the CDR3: TGTGCCAGCAGTGAAAGACTAGCGGGAGGAAGGGAGCAGTACTTC. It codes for CASSERLAGGREQYF.

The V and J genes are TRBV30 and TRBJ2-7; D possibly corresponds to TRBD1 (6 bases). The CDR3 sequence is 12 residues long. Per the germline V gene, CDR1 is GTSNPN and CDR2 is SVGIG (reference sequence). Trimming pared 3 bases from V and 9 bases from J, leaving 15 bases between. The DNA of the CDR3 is TGTGCCTGGAGCCCTGGACAGTTCGCGCAGTACTTC. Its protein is CAWSPGQFAQYF.

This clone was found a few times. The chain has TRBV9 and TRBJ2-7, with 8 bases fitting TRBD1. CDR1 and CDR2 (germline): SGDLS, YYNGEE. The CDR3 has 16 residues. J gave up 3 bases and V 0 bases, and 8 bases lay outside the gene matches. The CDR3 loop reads CASSVAGQGKIYEQYF. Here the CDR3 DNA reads TGTGCCAGCAGCGTAGCTGGACAGGGAAAGATCTACGAGCAGTACTTC.

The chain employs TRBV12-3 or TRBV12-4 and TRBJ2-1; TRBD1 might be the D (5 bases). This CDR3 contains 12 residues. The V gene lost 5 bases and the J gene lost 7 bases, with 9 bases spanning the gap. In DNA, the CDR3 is TGTGCCAGCAGTCCGACAGCAAATGAGCAGTTCTTC. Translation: CASSPTANEQFF.

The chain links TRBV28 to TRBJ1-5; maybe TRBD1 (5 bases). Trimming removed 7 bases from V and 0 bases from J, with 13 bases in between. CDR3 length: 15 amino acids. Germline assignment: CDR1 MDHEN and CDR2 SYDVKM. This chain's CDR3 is CASTARGNSNQPQHF. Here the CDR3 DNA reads TGTGCCAGCACTGCCCGGGGGAATAGCAATCAGCCCCAGCATTTT.

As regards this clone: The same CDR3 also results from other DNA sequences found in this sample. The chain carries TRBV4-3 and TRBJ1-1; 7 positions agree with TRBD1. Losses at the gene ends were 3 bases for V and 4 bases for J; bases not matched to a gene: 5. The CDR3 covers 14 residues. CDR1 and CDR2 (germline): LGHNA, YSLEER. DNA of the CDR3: TGCGCCAGCAGCCAGCGACAGGGACGCACTGAAGCTTTCTTT. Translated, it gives CASSQRQGRTEAFF.

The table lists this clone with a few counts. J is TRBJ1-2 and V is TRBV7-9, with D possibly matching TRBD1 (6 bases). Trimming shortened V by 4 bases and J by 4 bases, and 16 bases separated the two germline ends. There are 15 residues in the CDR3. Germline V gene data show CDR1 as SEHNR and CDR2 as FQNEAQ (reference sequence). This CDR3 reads CASSSGIRQAYGYTF. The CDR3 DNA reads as TGTGCCAGCAGCTCAGGGATACGACAGGCCTATGGCTACACCTTC.

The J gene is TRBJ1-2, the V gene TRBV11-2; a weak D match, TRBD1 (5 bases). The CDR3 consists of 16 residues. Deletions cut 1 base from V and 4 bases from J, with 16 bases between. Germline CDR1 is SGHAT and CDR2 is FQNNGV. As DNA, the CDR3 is TGTGCCAGCAGCTTAGGTGGCAGGGTTATAGGCTATGGCTACACCTTC. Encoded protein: CASSLGGRVIGYGYTF.

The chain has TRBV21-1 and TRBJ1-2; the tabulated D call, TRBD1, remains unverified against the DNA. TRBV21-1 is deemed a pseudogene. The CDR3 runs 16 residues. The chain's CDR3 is CASRWGYRGCNYGYTF. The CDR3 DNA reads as TGTGCCAGCAGGTGGGGCTACAGGGGCTGTAACTATGGCTACACCTTC.

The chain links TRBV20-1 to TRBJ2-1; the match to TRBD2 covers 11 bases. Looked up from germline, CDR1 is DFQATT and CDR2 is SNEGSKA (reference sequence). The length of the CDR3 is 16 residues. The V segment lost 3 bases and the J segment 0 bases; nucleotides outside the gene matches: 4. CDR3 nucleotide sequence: TGCAGTGCTAGTGGGACTAGCGGTAGCTCCTACAATGAGCAGTTCTTC. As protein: CSASGTSGSSYNEQFF.